This T cell receptor (beta chain) was sequenced in a study of blood T cell repertoires in COVID-19. Trimming removed 0 bases at V and 3 bases at J, with 15 bases between. Per germline, CDR1 LGHDT and CDR2 YNNKEL (reference sequence). This CDR3 region has 18 residues. The authors' processing: Reference gene primer amplification in the assay estimated nucleated cell counts. The assay was immunoSEQ multiplex PCR, and TCRdb's table has in-frame clones only and misses some. That table is the source of V, J and clone size, and D and trimming were worked out from the DNA. The sample carries roughly 30,000 clones, 70% to 85% recorded once. This clone was observed once.

The source is a woman over 75 with acute or convalescent COVID-19. The chain joins TRBV3-1 (or the pseudogene TRBV3-2) to TRBJ1-6, with D unclear. Sequenced material: peripheral blood. This CDR3 reads CASSQETALAGYNSPLHF. In DNA form, the CDR3 reads TGTGCCAGCAGCCAAGAAACGGCGTTGGCGGGCTATAATTCACCCCTCCACTTT.